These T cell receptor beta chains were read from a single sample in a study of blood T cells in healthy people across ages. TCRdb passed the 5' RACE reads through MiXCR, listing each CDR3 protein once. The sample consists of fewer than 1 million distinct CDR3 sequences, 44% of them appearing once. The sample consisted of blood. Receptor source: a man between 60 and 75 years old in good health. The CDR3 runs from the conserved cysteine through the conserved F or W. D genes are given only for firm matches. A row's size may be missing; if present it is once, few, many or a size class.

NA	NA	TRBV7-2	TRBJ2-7	CASSFGGDPREQYF	TGTGCCAGCAGCTTTGGAGGGGACCCCCGGGAGCAGTACTTC
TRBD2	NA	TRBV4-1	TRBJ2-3	CASSQDPGLVTDTQYF	TGCGCCAGCAGCCAAGATCCCGGACTAGTGACAGATACGCAGTATTTT
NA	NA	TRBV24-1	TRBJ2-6	CATSDSGRSGANVLTF	TGTGCCACCAGTGATTCTGGACGGTCTGGGGCCAACGTCCTGACTTTC
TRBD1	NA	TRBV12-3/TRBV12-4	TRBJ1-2	CASSIQGESYGYTF	TGTGCCAGCAGTATACAGGGGGAGAGTTATGGCTACACCTTC
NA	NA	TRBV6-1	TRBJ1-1	CASSVFTAPTGPEAFF	TGTGCCAGCAGTGTCTTTACGGCCCCCACTGGTCCTGAAGCTTTCTTT
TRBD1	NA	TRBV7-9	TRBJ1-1	CASSFSTGRDTEAFF	TGTGCCAGCAGCTTTTCGACAGGGCGGGACACTGAAGCTTTCTTT
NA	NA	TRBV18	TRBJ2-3	CASSLNLGPTDTQYF	TGTGCCAGCTCACTTAATCTAGGCCCAACAGATACGCAGTATTTT
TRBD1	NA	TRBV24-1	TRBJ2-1	CATSDTGGSYNEQFF	TGTGCCACCAGTGACACAGGGGGCTCCTACAATGAGCAGTTCTTC
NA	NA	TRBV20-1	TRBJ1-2	CSARDPGADSPYGYTF	TGCAGTGCTAGAGACCCGGGGGCGGACTCGCCCTATGGCTACACCTTC
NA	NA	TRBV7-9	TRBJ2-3	CASSSVGPDTQYF	TGTGCCAGCAGCTCCGTCGGGCCAGATACGCAGTATTTT
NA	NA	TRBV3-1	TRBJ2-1	CASRNSGEQFF	TGTGCCAGCAGAAATTCCGGTGAGCAGTTCTTC
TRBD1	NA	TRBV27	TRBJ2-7	CASSPGQGWDKQYF	TGTGCCAGCAGTCCGGGACAGGGCTGGGACAAGCAGTACTTC
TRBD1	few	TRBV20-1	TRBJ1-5	CSARSGQGAVYSNQPQHF	TGCAGTGCTAGGTCGGGACAGGGGGCCGTATATAGCAATCAGCCCCAGCATTTT
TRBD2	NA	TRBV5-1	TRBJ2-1	CASSLEAAGGPNEQFF	TGCGCCAGCAGCTTGGAGGCAGCGGGGGGGCCGAATGAGCAGTTCTTC
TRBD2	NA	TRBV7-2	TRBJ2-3	CASTLSGGNTDTQYF	TGTGCCAGCACCCTAAGCGGGGGAAACACAGATACGCAGTATTTT
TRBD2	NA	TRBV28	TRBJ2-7	CASSPRTSGGINEQYF	TGTGCCAGCAGTCCCAGGACTAGCGGGGGAATAAACGAGCAGTACTTC
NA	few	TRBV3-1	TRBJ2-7	CASSQESRLRYEQYF	TGTGCCAGCAGCCAAGAAAGCAGGCTCCGCTACGAGCAGTACTTC
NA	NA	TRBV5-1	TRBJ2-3	CASHFGRSGDTQYF	TGCGCCAGCCATTTCGGGCGGTCGGGAGATACGCAGTATTTT
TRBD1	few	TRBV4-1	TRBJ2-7	CASSQGDRAYSYEQYF	TGCGCCAGCAGCCAAGGGGACAGGGCCTACTCCTACGAGCAGTACTTC
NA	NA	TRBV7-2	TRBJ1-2	CASSSRFNGYTF	TGTGCCAGCAGCTCTCGTTTCAATGGCTACACCTTC